Below, 10 T cell receptor beta chains from the same sample are listed, as sequenced in a study of cytomegalovirus exposure and HLA in healthy donors. A multiplex PCR was run with 60 Vbeta primers and 13 Jbeta primers. Sequencing used immunoSEQ multiplex PCR; TCRdb keeps in-frame clones, though not all of them. The sample lists around 200,000 clones; around 80% were seen once. Sequencing input: PBMCs. The receptors stem from a man in his forties or fifties in good health and CMV-seronegative.

This rearrangement joins TRBV5-1 to TRBJ2-3, with 9 nucleotides matching TRBD1. Germline-derived CDR1 and CDR2 are SGHRS and YFSETQ. Trimming at V came to 4 bases and at J to 6 bases, leaving 6 bases not matched to a gene. CDR3 length: 14 residues. CDR3 nucleotide sequence: TGCGCCAGCAGCCCCGGGACAGGGTTGGATACGCAGTATTTT. It specifies CASSPGTGLDTQYF.

The chain has TRBV19 and TRBJ2-1; weak D call: TRBD2 (6 bases). The germline V and J ends were trimmed by 5 bases and 5 bases, with 13 bases remaining between them. The CDR3 is 14 amino acids. Germline V gene sequence: CDR1 LNHDA, CDR2 SQIVND (reference sequence). CDR3 protein: CASSLGLVNNEQFF. The CDR3 DNA sequence: TGTGCCAGTAGTTTGGGACTGGTGAACAATGAGCAGTTCTTC. Full variable domain (rest looked up from reference TRBV19 and TRBJ2-1): DGGITQSPKYLFRKEGQNVTLSCEQNLNHDAMYWYRQDPGQGLRLIYYSQIVNDFQKGDIAEGYSVSREKKESFPLTVTSAQKNPTAFYLCASSLGLVNNEQFFGPGTRLTVL.

For this clone: The germline gene is not matched at one end of the junction; a read error may be the cause. V is TRBV6-5 and J is TRBJ2-1; D not certain. CDR1 MNHEY and CDR2 SVGAGI come from the germline V gene. The length of the CDR3 is 13 residues. CDR3 residues: CASSYSIYYEQFF. CDR3 nucleotides: TGTGCCAGCAGTTACTCGATCTACTATGAGCAGTTCTTC.

The chain carries TRBV28 and TRBJ2-1, with 11 bases lining up with TRBD2. There are 15 residues in the CDR3. V shed 4 bases, J shed 10 bases, and the junction held 9 bases outside the gene matches. CDR1 is MDHEN and CDR2 is SYDVKM in the germline V gene. This CDR3 reads CASSSPLAGGGEQFF. The CDR3 DNA reads TGTGCCAGCAGTTCCCCCCTAGCGGGAGGAGGAGAGCAGTTCTTC.

This sequence joins TRBV7-6 and TRBJ2-2; tentative D call: TRBD1 (6 bases). The CDR3 has 16 amino acids. V lost 5 bases to trimming and J lost 1 base, with 14 bases between them. In germline, CDR1 is SGHVS, CDR2 FNYEAQ. CDR3 residues: CASSPAGGENTGELFF. CDR3 bases: TGTGCCAGCAGCCCAGCTGGGGGCGAGAACACCGGGGAGCTGTTTTTT.

This clone was picked up one time. V usage is TRBV5-4 and J usage is TRBJ2-1; 14 bases fit TRBD2. Per germline, CDR1 SGHNT and CDR2 YYREEE (reference sequence). The CDR3 contains 18 residues. Trimming removed 4 bases from V and 4 bases from J; junction bases left unmatched: 10. CDR3: CASSLKTSGRDMYNEQFF. The CDR3 region has the DNA TGTGCCAGCAGCCTTAAGACTAGCGGGAGGGATATGTACAATGAGCAGTTCTTC.

This clone was counted a single time. The chain combines TRBV5-1 with TRBJ2-7; possible D gene TRBD2, 6 bases. The germline V gene has CDR1 SGHRS and CDR2 YFSETQ. Trimming pared 4 bases from V and 1 base from J, leaving 15 bases between. The CDR3 runs to 15 residues. As DNA, the CDR3 is TGCGCCAGCAGCCCCCGGGACTTTCGATCCTACGAGCAGTACTTC. Translated, it gives CASSPRDFRSYEQYF.

V and J are TRBV12-5 and TRBJ2-1; TRBD2 matches 8 bases. The V gene's germline CDR1 is LGHNT and CDR2 FRNRAP. J lost 4 bases, V lost 3 bases, and 17 bases had no gene match. The CDR3 runs to 19 residues. CDR3 in amino acids: CASGFDGRGLYLGYNEQFF. The DNA for the CDR3 is TGTGCTAGTGGTTTCGACGGGAGGGGCCTCTACCTAGGATACAATGAGCAGTTCTTC.

The rearrangement joins TRBV18 to TRBJ2-7; no clear D. With 3 bases removed from V and 0 bases from J, the gap between germline ends came to 15 bases. The CDR3 extends over 16 amino acids. Per germline, CDR1 KGHSH and CDR2 LQKENI. As DNA, the CDR3 is TGTGCCAGCTCACCCAGCCTAGGCGATAGCTCCTACGAGCAGTACTTC. Amino acids: CASSPSLGDSSYEQYF.

This sequence joins TRBV5-1 and TRBJ2-1; 7 bases are shared with TRBD2. V was clipped by 4 bases and J by 5 bases; unmatched bases: 6. This CDR3 has 14 residues. Per the germline V gene, CDR1 is SGHRS and CDR2 is YFSETQ. The CDR3 sequence: CASSASGTNNEQFF. The CDR3, as DNA: TGCGCCAGCAGCGCCAGCGGGACGAACAATGAGCAGTTCTTC.